This T cell receptor beta chain was sequenced in a study of shared clonotypes between healthy human individuals. Data came from immunoSEQ multiplex PCR; TCRdb stores just in-frame clones and leaves some out. The sample has about a million clones, approximately 72% seen once. This CDR3 has 12 residues. Per germline, CDR1 SNHLY and CDR2 FYNNEI. With 4 bases removed from V and 6 bases from J, the gap between germline ends came to 6 bases. Whole-study findings and limits: In this cohort, only blood was sampled, and tissue repertoires likely differ.

As concerns this clone: Its antigen is currently unknown. A much larger clone differs by one base, so this may be a read error.

The clonotype comes from a man between 18 and 29 years old in good health. Sample: memory CD4+ T cells sorted from blood. Subset reported: CD45RA-negative fraction. This chain uses TRBV2 with TRBJ2-2; D perhaps matches TRBD2 (6 bases). CDR3 DNA sequence: TGTGCCAGCAGTGGGGACTCCGGGGAGCTGTTTTTT. It encodes CASSGDSGELFF. The full variable domain, with the rest looked up from reference TRBV2 and TRBJ2-2, is EPEVTQTPSHQVTQMGQEVILRCVPISNHLYFYWYRQILGQKVEFLVSFYNNEISEKSEIFDDQFSVERPDGSNFTLKIRSTKLEDSAMYFCASSGDSGELFFGEGSRLTVL.